The subject of this entry is one T cell receptor beta chain. This entry belongs to a study of CD8+ T cells in alopecia areata. Following RNA extraction, reverse transcription yielded cDNA that acted as the sequencing template. This table comes from immunoSEQ multiplex PCR, and its TCRdb copy is limited to in-frame clones, with some not included. The sample carries 100,000 to 150,000 clones, less than 50% recorded once. This CDR3 contains 10 residues. Per the germline V gene, CDR1 is SGDLS and CDR2 is YYNGEE. V was clipped by 7 bases and J by 13 bases, with 12 bases between them. The sequenced sample was NKG2D-low CD8+ T cells sorted from blood. The chain uses TRBV9 and TRBJ2-1, with D maybe TRBD2 (6 bases). The receptor's source is a human donor with alopecia areata. The CDR3 DNA is TGTGCCAGCTCGGGACTCACTCAGTTCTTC. Encoded protein: CASSGLTQFF. Looking up the rest from reference TRBV9 and TRBJ2-1 gives the full variable domain: DSGVTQTPKHLITATGQRVTLRCSPRSGDLSVYWYQQSLDQGLQFLIQYYNGEERAKGNILERFSAQQFPDLHSELNLSSLELGDSALYFCASSGLTQFFGPGTRLTVL.